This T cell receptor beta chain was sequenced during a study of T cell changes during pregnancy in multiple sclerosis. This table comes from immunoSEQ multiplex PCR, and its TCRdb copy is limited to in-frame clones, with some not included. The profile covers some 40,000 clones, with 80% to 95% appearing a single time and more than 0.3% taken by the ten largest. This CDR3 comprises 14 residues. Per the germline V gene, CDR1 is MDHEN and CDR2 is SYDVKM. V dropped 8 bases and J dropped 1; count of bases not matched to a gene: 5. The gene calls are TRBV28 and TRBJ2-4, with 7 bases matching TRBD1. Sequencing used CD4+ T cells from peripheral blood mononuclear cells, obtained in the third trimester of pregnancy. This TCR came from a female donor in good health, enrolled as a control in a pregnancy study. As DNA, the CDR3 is TGTGCCAGCTCCGGACAGGACGCCAAAAACATTCAGTACTTC. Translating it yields CASSGQDAKNIQYF.